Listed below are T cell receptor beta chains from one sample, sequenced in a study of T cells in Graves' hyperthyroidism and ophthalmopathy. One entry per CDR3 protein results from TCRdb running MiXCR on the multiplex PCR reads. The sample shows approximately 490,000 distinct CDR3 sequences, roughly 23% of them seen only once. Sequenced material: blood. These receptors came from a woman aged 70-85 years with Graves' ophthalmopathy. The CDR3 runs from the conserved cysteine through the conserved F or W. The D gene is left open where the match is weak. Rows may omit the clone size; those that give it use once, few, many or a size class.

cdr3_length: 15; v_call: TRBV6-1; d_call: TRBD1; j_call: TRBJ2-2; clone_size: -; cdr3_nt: TGTGCCAGCAGTAAGACAGGGGCGGCCACCGGGGAGCTGTTTTTT; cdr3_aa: CASSKTGAATGELFF
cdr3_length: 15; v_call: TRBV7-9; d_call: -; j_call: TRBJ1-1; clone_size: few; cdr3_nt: TGTGCCAGCAGCGTAGCGGGGGCGCTAAACACTGAAGCTTTCTTT; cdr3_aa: CASSVAGALNTEAFF
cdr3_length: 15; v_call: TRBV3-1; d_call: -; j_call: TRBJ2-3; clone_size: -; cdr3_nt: TGTGCCAGCAGCCAAGATGGAGCGTTTACAGATACGCAGTATTTT; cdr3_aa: CASSQDGAFTDTQYF
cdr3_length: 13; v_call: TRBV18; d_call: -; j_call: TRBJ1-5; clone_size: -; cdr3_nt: TGTGCCAGCTCACCAGATTTACGGTCGGCCCAGCATTTT; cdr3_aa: CASSPDLRSAQHF
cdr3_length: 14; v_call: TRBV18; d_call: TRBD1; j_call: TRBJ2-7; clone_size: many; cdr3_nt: TGTGCCAGCTCACCCGGGACAGCTACGTACGAGCAGTACTTC; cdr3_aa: CASSPGTATYEQYF
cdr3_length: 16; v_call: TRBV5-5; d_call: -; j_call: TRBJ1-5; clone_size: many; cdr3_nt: TGTGCCAGCAGCTTGGGGGCACCGTATAGCAATCAGCCCCAGCATTTT; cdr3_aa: CASSLGAPYSNQPQHF
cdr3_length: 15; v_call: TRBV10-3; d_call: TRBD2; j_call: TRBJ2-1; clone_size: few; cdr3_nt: TGTGCCATCAGTGCCTCTAGCGGACGACGCAATGAGCAGTTCTTC; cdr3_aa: CAISASSGRRNEQFF
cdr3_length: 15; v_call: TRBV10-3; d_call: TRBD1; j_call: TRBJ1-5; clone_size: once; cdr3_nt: TGTGCCATCAGTGACCCCGGGACAGGGCATCAGCCCCAGCATTTT; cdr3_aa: CAISDPGTGHQPQHF
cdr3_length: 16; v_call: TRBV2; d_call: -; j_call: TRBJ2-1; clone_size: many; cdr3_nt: TGTGCCAGCAGCCGCCGCTGGACCCAAACCTACAATGAGCAGTTCTTC; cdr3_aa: CASSRRWTQTYNEQFF
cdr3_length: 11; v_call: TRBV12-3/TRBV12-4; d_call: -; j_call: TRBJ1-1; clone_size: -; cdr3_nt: TGTGCCAGCCGCACCCCGGGGGAAGCTTTCTTT; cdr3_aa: CASRTPGEAFF
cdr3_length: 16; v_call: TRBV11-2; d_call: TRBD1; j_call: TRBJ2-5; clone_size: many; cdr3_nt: TGTGCCAGCAGCTCGGGATCCAGGGGGCGGAAGGAGACCCAGTACTTC; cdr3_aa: CASSSGSRGRKETQYF
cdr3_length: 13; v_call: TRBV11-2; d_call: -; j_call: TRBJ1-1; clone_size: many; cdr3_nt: TGTGCCAGCACCTGGGGGGGGAACACTGAAGCTTTCTTT; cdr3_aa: CASTWGGNTEAFF
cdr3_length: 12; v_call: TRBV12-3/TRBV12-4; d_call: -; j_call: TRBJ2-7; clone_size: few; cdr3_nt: TGTGCCAGCAGTTTAAGGTCCAACGAGCAGTACTTC; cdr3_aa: CASSLRSNEQYF
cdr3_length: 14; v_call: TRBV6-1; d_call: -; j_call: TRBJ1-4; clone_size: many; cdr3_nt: TGTGCCAGCAGCGTAACTGCAACTAATGAAAAACTGTTTTTT; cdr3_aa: CASSVTATNEKLFF
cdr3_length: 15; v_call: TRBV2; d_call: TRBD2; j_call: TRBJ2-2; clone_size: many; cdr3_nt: TGTGCCAGCAGTTGGACTAGCGTGGACACCGGGGAGCTGTTTTTT; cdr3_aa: CASSWTSVDTGELFF
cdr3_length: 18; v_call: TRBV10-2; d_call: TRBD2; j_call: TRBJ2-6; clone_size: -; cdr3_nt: TGCGCCAGCAGGGGGACACTAGCGGTCAACTCTGGGGCCAACGTCCTGACTTTC; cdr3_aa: CASRGTLAVNSGANVLTF
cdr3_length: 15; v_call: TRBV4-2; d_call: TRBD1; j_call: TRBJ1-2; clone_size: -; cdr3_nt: TGTGCCAGCAGCCTGGGAGACAGGGGGGTTCATGGCTACACCTTC; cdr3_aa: CASSLGDRGVHGYTF
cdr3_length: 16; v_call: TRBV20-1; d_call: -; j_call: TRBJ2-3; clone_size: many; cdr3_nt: TGCAGTGCTAGGCATCCGGCGGCAGGGAAGTCGCCTCATACGTATTTT; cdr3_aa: CSARHPAAGKSPHTYF
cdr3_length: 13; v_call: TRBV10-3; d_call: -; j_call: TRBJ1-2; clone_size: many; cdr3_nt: TGTGCCATCAGTGAACAGGGAGATTGGGGCTACACCTTC; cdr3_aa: CAISEQGDWGYTF
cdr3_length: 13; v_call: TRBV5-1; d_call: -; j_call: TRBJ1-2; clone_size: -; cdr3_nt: TGTGCCAGCAGCCGGAGGACGGTCTATGGCTACACCTTC; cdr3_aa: CASSRRTVYGYTF
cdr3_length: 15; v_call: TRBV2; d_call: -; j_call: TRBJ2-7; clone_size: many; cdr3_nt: TGTGCCAGCAATCCCTCCCCAGGTCGAACCTACGAGCAGTACTTC; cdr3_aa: CASNPSPGRTYEQYF
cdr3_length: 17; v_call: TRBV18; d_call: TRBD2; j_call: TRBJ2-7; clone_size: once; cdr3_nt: TGTGCCAGCTCACCACCTTCCGGCGGGAGTTCCTCTCGCGAGCAGTACTTC; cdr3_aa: CASSPPSGGSSSREQYF
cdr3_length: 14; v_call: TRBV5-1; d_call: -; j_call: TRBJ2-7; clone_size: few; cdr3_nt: TGCGCCAGCAGCTTTTACAGCAGCTCCTACGAGCAGTACTTC; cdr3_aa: CASSFYSSSYEQYF
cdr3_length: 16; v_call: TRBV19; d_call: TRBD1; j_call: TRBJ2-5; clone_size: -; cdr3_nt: TGTGCCATATACCGCCGGGACAGGGGGGAACAAGAGACCCAGTACTTC; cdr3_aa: CAIYRRDRGEQETQYF
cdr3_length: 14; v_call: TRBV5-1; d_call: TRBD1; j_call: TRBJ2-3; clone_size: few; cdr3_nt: TGCGCCAGCAGCCGTCGACAGGGGCCAGATACGCAGTATTTT; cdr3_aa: CASSRRQGPDTQYF
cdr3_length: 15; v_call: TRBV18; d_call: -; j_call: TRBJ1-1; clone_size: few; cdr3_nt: TGTGCCAGCTCACCATTCGTCCGGACGAACACTGAAGCTTTCTTT; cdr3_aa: CASSPFVRTNTEAFF
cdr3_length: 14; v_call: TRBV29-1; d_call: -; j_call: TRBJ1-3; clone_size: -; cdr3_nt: TGCAGCGTTGCCGACACAAACTCTGGAAACACCATATATTTT; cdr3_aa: CSVADTNSGNTIYF
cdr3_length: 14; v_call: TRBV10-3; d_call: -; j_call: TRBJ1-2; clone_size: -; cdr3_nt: TGTGCCATGACGGCGGGACGGAGGGACTATGGCTACACCTTC; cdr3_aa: CAMTAGRRDYGYTF
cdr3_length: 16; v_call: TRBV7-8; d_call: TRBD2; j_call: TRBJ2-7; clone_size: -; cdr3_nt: TGTGCCAGCAGCACCCGACTAGCGGGAGGGCCGGGTGAGCAGTACTTC; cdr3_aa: CASSTRLAGGPGEQYF
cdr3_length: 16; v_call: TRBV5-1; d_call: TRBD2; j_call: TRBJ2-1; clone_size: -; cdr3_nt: TGCGCCAGCAGCTTTACCGGTAGCGGGGATTACAATGAGCAGTTCTTC; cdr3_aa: CASSFTGSGDYNEQFF
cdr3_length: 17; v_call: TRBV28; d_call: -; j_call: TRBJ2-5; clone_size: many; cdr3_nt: TGTGCCAGCAGTCCCAGACCAAGGACGGCTCTACGGTGGGCCCAGTACTTC; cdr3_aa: CASSPRPRTALRWAQYF
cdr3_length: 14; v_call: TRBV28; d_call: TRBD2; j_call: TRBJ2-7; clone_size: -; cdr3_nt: TGTGCCAGCAGTTCGACTAGCGGGAGGGCCGAGCAGTACTTC; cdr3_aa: CASSSTSGRAEQYF
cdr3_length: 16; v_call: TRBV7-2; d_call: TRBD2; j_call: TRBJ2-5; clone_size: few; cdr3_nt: TGTGCCAGCAGCCTCGGGGTAGCGGGATTTTCAGAGACCCAGTACTTC; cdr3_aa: CASSLGVAGFSETQYF
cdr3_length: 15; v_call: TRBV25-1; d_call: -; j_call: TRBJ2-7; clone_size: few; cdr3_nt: TGTGCCAGCAGTGAGGAGGGGTCCTTCTCCTACGAGCAGTACTTC; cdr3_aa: CASSEEGSFSYEQYF
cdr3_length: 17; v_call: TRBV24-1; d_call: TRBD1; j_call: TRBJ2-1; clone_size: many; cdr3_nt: TGTGCCACCAGTGATCCTGGACAGGGCCACCGATACAATGAGCAGTTCTTC; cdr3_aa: CATSDPGQGHRYNEQFF
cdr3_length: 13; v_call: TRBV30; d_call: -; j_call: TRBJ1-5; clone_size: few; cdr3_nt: TGTGCCAGGAGTGTTACACGCAATCAGCCCCAGCATTTT; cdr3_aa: CARSVTRNQPQHF
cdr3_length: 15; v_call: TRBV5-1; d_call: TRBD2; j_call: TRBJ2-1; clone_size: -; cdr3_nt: TGCGCCAGCAAAACTAGCGGGAGGGCCTACAATGAGCAGTTCTTC; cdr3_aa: CASKTSGRAYNEQFF